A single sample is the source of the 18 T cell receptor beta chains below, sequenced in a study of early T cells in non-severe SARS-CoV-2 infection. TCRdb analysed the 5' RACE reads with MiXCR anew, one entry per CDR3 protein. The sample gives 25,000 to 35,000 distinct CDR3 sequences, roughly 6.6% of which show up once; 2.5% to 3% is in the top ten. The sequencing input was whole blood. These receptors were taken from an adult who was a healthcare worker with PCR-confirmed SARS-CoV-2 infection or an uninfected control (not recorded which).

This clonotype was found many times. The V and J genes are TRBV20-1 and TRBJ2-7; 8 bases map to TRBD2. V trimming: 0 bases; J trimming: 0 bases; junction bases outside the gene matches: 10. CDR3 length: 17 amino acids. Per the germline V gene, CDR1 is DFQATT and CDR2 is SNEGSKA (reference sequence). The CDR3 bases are TGCAGTGCTAGAGATATACTAGCGGAGATAAGCTCCTACGAGCAGTACTTC. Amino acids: CSARDILAEISSYEQYF.

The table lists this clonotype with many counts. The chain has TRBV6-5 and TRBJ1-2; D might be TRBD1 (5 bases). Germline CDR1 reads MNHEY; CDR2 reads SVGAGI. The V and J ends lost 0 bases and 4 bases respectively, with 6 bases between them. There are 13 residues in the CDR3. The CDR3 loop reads CASSYSGAYGYTF. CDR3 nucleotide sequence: TGTGCCAGCAGTTACTCAGGGGCCTATGGCTACACCTTC.

The CDR3 DNA follows: TGTGCCAGCAGCCTACAGGGGTCTGGGGCCAACGTCCTGACTTTC. The encoded protein is CASSLQGSGANVLTF. This chain joins TRBV28 and TRBJ2-6; 7 nucleotides align to TRBD1. Germline values: CDR1 MDHEN, CDR2 SYDVKM. This CDR3 region has 15 residues. The trim removed 6 bases at V and 1 base at J, leaving 3 bases unmatched.

The DNA of the CDR3 is TGTGCCAGCAGTTGGGGAACTTCACCCCTCCACTTT. The encoded protein is CASSWGTSPLHF. J is TRBJ1-6 and V is TRBV6-2 or TRBV6-3, with no clear D. Per the germline V gene, CDR1 is MNHEY and CDR2 is SVGEGT. The V end lost 4 bases, the J end lost 9 bases, and 7 bases lay between the germline ends. This CDR3 region has 12 residues.

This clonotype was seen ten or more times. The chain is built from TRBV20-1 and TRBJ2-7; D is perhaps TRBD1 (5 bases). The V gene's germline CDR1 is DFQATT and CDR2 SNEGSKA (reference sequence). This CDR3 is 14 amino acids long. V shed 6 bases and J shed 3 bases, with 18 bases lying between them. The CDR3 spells CSAPQGQGFYEQYF. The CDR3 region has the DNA TGCAGTGCACCTCAAGGACAAGGGTTCTACGAGCAGTACTTC.

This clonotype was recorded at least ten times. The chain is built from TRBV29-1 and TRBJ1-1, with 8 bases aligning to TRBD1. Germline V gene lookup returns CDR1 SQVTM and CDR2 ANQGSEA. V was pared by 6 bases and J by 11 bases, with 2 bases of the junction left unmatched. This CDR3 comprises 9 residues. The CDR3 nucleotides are TGCAGCGTAGGACAGGGCGCTTTCTTT. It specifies CSVGQGAFF.

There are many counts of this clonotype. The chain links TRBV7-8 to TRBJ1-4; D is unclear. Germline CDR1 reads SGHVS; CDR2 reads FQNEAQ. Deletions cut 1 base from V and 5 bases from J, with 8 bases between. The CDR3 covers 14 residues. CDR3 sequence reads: CASSLGTRNEKLFF. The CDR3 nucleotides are TGTGCCAGCAGCTTAGGTACGCGAAATGAAAAACTGTTTTTT. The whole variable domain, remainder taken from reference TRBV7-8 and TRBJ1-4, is GAGVSQSPRYKVAKRGQDVALRCDPISGHVSLFWYQQALGQGPEFLTYFQNEAQLDKSGLPSDRFFAERPEGSVSTLKIQRTQQEDSAVYLCASSLGTRNEKLFFGSGTQLSVL.

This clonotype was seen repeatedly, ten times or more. This chain's CDR3 is CASSVGTSGSYTDTQYF. The CDR3 nucleotides read TGTGCCAGCAGTGTGGGGACTAGCGGGAGTTATACAGATACGCAGTATTTT. The chain is built from TRBV2 and TRBJ2-3; TRBD2 matches 14 bases. The germline V gene has CDR1 SNHLY and CDR2 FYNNEI. The CDR3 has 17 amino acids. The J segment lost 3 bases and the V segment lost 4 bases, leaving 6 bases of the junction unmatched.

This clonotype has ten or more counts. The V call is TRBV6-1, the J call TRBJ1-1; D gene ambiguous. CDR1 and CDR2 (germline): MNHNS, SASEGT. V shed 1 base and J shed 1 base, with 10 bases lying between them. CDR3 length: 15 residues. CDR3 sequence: CASSEVTVANTEAFF. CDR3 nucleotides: TGTGCCAGCAGTGAAGTTACGGTAGCGAACACTGAAGCTTTCTTT.

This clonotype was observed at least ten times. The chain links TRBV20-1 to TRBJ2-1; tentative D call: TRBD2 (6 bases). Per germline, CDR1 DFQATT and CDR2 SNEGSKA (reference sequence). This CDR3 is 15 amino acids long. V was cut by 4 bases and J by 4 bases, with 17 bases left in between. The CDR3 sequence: CSAIPGAGGYNEQFF. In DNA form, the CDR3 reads TGCAGTGCTATCCCCGGGGCCGGGGGTTACAATGAGCAGTTCTTC.

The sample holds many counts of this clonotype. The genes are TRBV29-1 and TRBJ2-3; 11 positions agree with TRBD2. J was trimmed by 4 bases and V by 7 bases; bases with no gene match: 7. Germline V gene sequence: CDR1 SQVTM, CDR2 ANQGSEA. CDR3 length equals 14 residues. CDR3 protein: CSGQLAGDADTQYF. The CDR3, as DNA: TGCAGCGGCCAACTAGCGGGAGACGCAGATACGCAGTATTTT.

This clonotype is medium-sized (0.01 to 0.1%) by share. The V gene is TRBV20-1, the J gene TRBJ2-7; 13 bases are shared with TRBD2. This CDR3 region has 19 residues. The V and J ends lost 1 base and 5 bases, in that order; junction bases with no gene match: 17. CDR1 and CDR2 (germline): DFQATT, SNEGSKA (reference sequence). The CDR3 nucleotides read TGCAGTGCTAGAGCACGACGGGGACTAGCGGGATTTGGTGTGAACGAGCAGTACTTC. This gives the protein CSARARRGLAGFGVNEQYF.

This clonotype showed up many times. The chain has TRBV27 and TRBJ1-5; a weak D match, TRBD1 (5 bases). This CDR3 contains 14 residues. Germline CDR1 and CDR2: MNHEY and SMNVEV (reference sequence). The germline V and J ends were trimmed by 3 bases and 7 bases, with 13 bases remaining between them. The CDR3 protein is CASSFGGGEQPQHF. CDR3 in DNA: TGTGCCAGCAGTTTCGGGGGGGGTGAGCAGCCCCAGCATTTT.

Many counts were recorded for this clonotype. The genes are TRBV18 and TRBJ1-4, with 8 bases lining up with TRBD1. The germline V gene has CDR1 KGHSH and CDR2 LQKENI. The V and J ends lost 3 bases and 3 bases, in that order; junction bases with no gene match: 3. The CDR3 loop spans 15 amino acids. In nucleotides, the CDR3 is TGTGCCAGCTCACCCGACAGGGGCCCTAATGAAAAACTGTTTTTT. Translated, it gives CASSPDRGPNEKLFF.

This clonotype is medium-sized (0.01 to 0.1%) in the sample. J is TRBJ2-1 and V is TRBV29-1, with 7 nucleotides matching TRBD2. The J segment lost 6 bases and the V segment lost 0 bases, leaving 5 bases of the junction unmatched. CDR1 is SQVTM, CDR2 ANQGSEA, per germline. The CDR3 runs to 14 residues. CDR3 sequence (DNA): TGCAGCGTTGAAGAGCGGGAGTGGGGCAATGAGCAGTTCTTC. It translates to CSVEEREWGNEQFF.

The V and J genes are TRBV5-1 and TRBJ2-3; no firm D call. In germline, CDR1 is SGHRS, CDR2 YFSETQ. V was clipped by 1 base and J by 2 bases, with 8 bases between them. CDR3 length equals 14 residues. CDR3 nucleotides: TGCGCCAGCAGCTTGAGGCGGAACACAGATACGCAGTATTTT. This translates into CASSLRRNTDTQYF. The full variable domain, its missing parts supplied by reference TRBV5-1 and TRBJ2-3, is KAGVTQTPRYLIKTRGQQVTLSCSPISGHRSVSWYQQTPGQGLQFLFEYFSETQRNKGNFPGRFSGRQFSNSRSEMNVSTLELGDSALYLCASSLRRNTDTQYFGPGTRLTVL.

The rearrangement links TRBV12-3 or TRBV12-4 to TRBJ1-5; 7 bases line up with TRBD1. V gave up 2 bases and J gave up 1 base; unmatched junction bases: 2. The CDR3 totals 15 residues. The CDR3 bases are TGTGCCAGCAGTTTAAGGGGGCTCAGCAATCAGCCCCAGCATTTT. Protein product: CASSLRGLSNQPQHF.

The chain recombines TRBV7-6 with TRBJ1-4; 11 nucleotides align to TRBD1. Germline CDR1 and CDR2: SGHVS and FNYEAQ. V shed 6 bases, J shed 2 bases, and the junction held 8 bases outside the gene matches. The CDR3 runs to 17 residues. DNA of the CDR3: TGTGCCAGCAGTCGAGGACAGGGGGCAATCACTAATGAAAAACTGTTTTTT. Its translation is CASSRGQGAITNEKLFF.